This TCR beta chain was found in a study of shared clonotypes between healthy human individuals. Background on the study: The people who gave samples were a couple of women and a few men aged 18 to 49.

This clone was seen a single time. The target antigen is unknown. Germline values: CDR1 SGHRS, CDR2 YFSETQ. The trim removed 3 bases at V and 6 bases at J, leaving 6 bases unmatched. The CDR3 totals 15 residues. Method: immunoSEQ multiplex PCR; TCRdb's copy keeps in-frame clones and lacks some. The sample has around 1 million clones, more than 75% seen once. Whole-study results and caveats: Approximately 5.3% was the fraction of naive CD4 clonotypes found shared across a few donors.

Sequencing used memory CD4+ T cells sorted from blood. The subset is: CD45RA-negative fraction. V usage is TRBV5-1 and J usage is TRBJ2-3, with 11 nucleotides matching TRBD2. The clonotype comes from a man between 18 and 29 years old in good health. The CDR3 sequence is CASSSTSGKGDTQYF. The CDR3 DNA is TGCGCCAGCAGCTCGACTAGCGGGAAGGGGGATACGCAGTATTTT.